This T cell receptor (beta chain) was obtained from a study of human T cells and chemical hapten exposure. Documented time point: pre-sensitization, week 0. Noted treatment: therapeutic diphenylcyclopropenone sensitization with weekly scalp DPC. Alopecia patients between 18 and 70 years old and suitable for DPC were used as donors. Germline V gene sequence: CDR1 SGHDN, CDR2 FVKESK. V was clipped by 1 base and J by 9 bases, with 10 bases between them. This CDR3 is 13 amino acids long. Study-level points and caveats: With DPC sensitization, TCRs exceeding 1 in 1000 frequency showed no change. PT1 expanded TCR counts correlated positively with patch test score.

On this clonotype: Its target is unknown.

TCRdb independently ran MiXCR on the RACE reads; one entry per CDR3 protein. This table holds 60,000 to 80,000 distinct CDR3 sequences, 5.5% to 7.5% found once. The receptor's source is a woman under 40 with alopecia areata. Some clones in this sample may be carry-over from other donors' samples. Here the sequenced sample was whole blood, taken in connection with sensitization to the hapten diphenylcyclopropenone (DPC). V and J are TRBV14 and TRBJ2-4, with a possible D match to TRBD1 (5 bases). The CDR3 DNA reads TGTGCCAGCAGCCAAGCAGGGAAGGGCATTCAGTACTTC. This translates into CASSQAGKGIQYF.